The rows below give T cell receptor beta chains drawn from one sample of a study of blood T cell repertoires in COVID-19. TCRdb's table, derived via immunoSEQ multiplex PCR, lists solely in-frame clones and lacks some. The sample includes approximately 140,000 clones, less than 90% of them seen just once. Sequenced material: peripheral blood. These receptors were obtained from a man under 40 with COVID-19, enrolled during active disease. CDR3s include the opening cysteine and the closing phenylalanine or tryptophan. The D gene is left open where the match is weak. The listing skips clone size in some rows; elsewhere it reads once, few, many or a size class.

TRBD1	NA	13	TRBV4-3	TRBJ1-1	TGCGCCAGCAGCCAACAGGGGGCGACTGAAGCTTTCTTT	CASSQQGATEAFF
TRBD2	once	13	TRBV9	TRBJ2-1	TGTGCCAGCAGCCGGACTAGCGGAGATGAGCAGTTCTTC	CASSRTSGDEQFF
NA	NA	14	TRBV6-6	TRBJ1-3	TGTGCCAGCAGCCCCCCGGGAGAAGGAAACACCATATATTTT	CASSPPGEGNTIYF
TRBD2	NA	11	TRBV20-1	TRBJ2-3	TGCAAAAGCGGGAGTGCCGATACGCAGTATTTT	CKSGSADTQYF
NA	NA	16	TRBV15	TRBJ2-3	TGTGCCACCAGCAGAGGTATGGAGGGGAGCACAGATACGCAGTATTTT	CATSRGMEGSTDTQYF
TRBD2	NA	15	TRBV9	TRBJ2-1	TGTGCCAGCAGCGCCGGGACTAGCCCCAGCAATGAGCAGTTCTTC	CASSAGTSPSNEQFF
TRBD1	once	14	TRBV29-1	TRBJ2-7	TGCAGCGTGGCCCCCGGGACAGGTAGAGGCGAGCAGTACTTC	CSVAPGTGRGEQYF
NA	NA	16	TRBV5-1	TRBJ2-2	TGCGCCAGCAGCTTGGATACGAGGCGGGAAGCCGGGGAGCTGTTTTTT	CASSLDTRREAGELFF
TRBD2	NA	16	TRBV13	TRBJ2-3	TGTGCCAGCAGCAGCGGACTAGCGGCTAGCACAGATACGCAGTATTTT	CASSSGLAASTDTQYF
NA	NA	13	TRBV14	TRBJ2-7	TGTGCCAGCAGCCAAGGGCTAGCCGACGAGCAGTACTTC	CASSQGLADEQYF
TRBD1	NA	15	TRBV5-6	TRBJ2-7	TGTGCCAGCAGCTCACTGGACAGGGCCCCCTACGAGCAGTACTTC	CASSSLDRAPYEQYF
TRBD1	NA	16	TRBV2	TRBJ1-6	TGTGCCAGCAGTGTCCTTTCCGGGACAGTGGGCTCACCCCTCCACTTT	CASSVLSGTVGSPLHF
NA	NA	15	TRBV6-5	TRBJ1-5	TGTGCCAGCAGAGCCGGGAGGCCTAGCAATCAGCCCCAGCATTTT	CASRAGRPSNQPQHF
TRBD1	many	14	TRBV28	TRBJ1-6	TGTGCCAGCAGTTCCGGGACAGGGCAGTCACCCCTCCACTTT	CASSSGTGQSPLHF
TRBD2	NA	14	TRBV2	TRBJ2-7	TGTGCCAGCAGTGTTACTAGCGGCTCCTACGAGCAGTACTTC	CASSVTSGSYEQYF
TRBD1	NA	14	TRBV5-4	TRBJ1-2	TGTGCCAGCAGCTTGCCCGACAGGGTCTATGGCTACACCTTC	CASSLPDRVYGYTF
TRBD2	once	17	TRBV19	TRBJ2-1	TGTGCCAGTAGTATGACCGGCACTAGCGGGAGTCGGGATGAGCAGTTCTTC	CASSMTGTSGSRDEQFF
TRBD2	NA	14	TRBV2	TRBJ2-7	TGTGCCAGCAGCGCGGGACTAGCGGGAGACGAGCAGTACTTC	CASSAGLAGDEQYF
TRBD1	NA	15	TRBV4-2	TRBJ1-1	TGTGCCAGCAGCCAAGCGGGACAGGGTGCCACTGAAGCTTTCTTT	CASSQAGQGATEAFF
TRBD2	NA	13	TRBV3-1/TRBV3-2	TRBJ2-7	TGTGCCAGCAGAGGAGCGGGAGAAGACGAGCAGTACTTC	CASRGAGEDEQYF
TRBD1	NA	13	TRBV7-7	TRBJ1-2	TGTGCTAGCAGCTTAGACAGGGGGGGAGGCTACACCTTC	CASSLDRGGGYTF
TRBD1	NA	15	TRBV5-4	TRBJ2-3	TGTGCCAGCAGCAGGGGGACAGGCCCCACAGATACGCAGTATTTT	CASSRGTGPTDTQYF
NA	many	15	TRBV6-1	TRBJ2-6	TGTGCCAGCAGTGAAGCACTAGCTGGGGCCAACGTCCTGACTTTC	CASSEALAGANVLTF
NA	few	19	TRBV11-3	TRBJ2-1	TGTGCCAGCAGCTTAGATCGATCGCAGGGGGCGGGAGTAGATAATGAGCAGTTCTTC	CASSLDRSQGAGVDNEQFF
TRBD1	NA	16	TRBV6-5	TRBJ2-5	TGTGCCAGCAGTAACTCCGGGACAGGGTACCAAGAGACCCAGTACTTC	CASSNSGTGYQETQYF
NA	NA	13	TRBV29-1	TRBJ2-7	TGCAGCGTTTCACAGGGCAGTTCCTACGAGCAGTACTTC	CSVSQGSSYEQYF
TRBD1	few	14	TRBV7-9	TRBJ1-2	TGTGCCAGCAGCTTAGCCGGGACAGCCTATGGCTACACCTTC	CASSLAGTAYGYTF
NA	NA	13	TRBV30	TRBJ1-6	TGTGCCTGGAGTCAGGGGATGGATTCACCCCTCCACTTT	CAWSQGMDSPLHF
TRBD1	NA	15	TRBV27	TRBJ2-7	TGTGCCAGCAGTCCGGGACAGGCGGGTGCCTACGAGCAGTACTTC	CASSPGQAGAYEQYF
NA	NA	13	TRBV7-9	TRBJ1-1	TGTGCCAGCAGTCGAAACCAGGGGACTGAAGCTTTCTTT	CASSRNQGTEAFF
TRBD1	NA	20	TRBV5-1	TRBJ1-6	TGCGCCAGCAGCTTGGACCCGGTGGGGACAGGGGCTTCCTATAATTCACCCCTCCACTTT	CASSLDPVGTGASYNSPLHF
TRBD2	NA	15	TRBV18	TRBJ2-5	TGTGCCAGCTCACCATTTAGCGGGACCCAAGAGACCCAGTACTTC	CASSPFSGTQETQYF
NA	NA	14	TRBV30	TRBJ1-3	TGTGCCTGGAAGAAAGGAGCCTCTGGAAACACCATATATTTT	CAWKKGASGNTIYF
TRBD1	few	14	TRBV7-2	TRBJ2-5	TGTGCCAGCAGCTTCTGGACAGGGGAAGAGACCCAGTACTTC	CASSFWTGEETQYF
NA	NA	14	TRBV28	TRBJ1-4	TGTGCCAGCACCGTCGGTTTGGGGGGACGAAAACTGTTTTTT	CASTVGLGGRKLFF
NA	NA	13	TRBV2	TRBJ2-7	TGTGCCAGCAGTAGTTTAGCACTGAACGAGCAGTACTTC	CASSSLALNEQYF
NA	few	16	TRBV5-4	TRBJ2-1	TGTGCCAGCAGCTTGTTAAGCGGCCTTACCTACAATGAGCAGTTCTTC	CASSLLSGLTYNEQFF
TRBD2	few	16	TRBV4-1	TRBJ2-1	TGCGCCAGCAGCCATCTAGCGGGAGGGCTCGACAATGAGCAGTTCTTC	CASSHLAGGLDNEQFF
NA	NA	13	TRBV10-1	TRBJ2-7	TGCGCCAGCAGTGGAACAGCCTTCTACGAGCAGTACTTC	CASSGTAFYEQYF
NA	NA	14	TRBV6-5	TRBJ1-1	TGTGCCAGCCTGACGGGATTTATGAACACTGAAGCTTTCTTT	CASLTGFMNTEAFF
TRBD2	NA	16	TRBV14	TRBJ2-3	TGTGCCAGCAGCCAACGACAAAGCGGGAGTACTGATACGCAGTATTTT	CASSQRQSGSTDTQYF
TRBD1	NA	15	TRBV27	TRBJ1-5	TGTGCCAGCAGTCCCGGGACAGGGGGCAAACAGCCCCAGCATTTT	CASSPGTGGKQPQHF
NA	NA	13	TRBV28	TRBJ1-1	TGTGCCAGCAGTACCCTTGGGGCCACTGAAGCTTTCTTT	CASSTLGATEAFF
TRBD2	NA	16	TRBV6-1	TRBJ2-3	TGTGCCAGCAGTGCACAGGGACTAGGGAGCACAGATACGCAGTATTTT	CASSAQGLGSTDTQYF
NA	NA	14	TRBV10-3	TRBJ2-7	TGTGCCATCAGTGAATGGCAGGGTGGCTACGAGCAGTACTTC	CAISEWQGGYEQYF
TRBD2	many	15	TRBV9	TRBJ2-7	TGTGCCAGCAGCGTCCGGAGCGGGAGGGCCGACGAGCAGTACTTC	CASSVRSGRADEQYF
NA	NA	15	TRBV9	TRBJ1-2	TGTGCCAGCAGCGTAGTCCGGAGGGAAGGCTATGGCTACACCTTC	CASSVVRREGYGYTF
TRBD2	NA	16	TRBV28	TRBJ2-7	TGTGCCATCAAGGCCCAGGTTGGACTAGCGGCCTACGAGCAGTACTTC	CAIKAQVGLAAYEQYF
TRBD2	NA	12	TRBV6-2/TRBV6-3	TRBJ2-7	TGTGCCAGCAGTCAAACTAGCGGGGATAAGTACTTC	CASSQTSGDKYF
NA	once	14	TRBV15	TRBJ1-1	TGTGCCACCAGCAGAGATCGAACAGTACCTGAAGCTTTCTTT	CATSRDRTVPEAFF
TRBD1	NA	16	TRBV11-2	TRBJ2-5	TGTGCCAGCAGTTACATCGGGACAGGGGTACAAGAGACCCAGTACTTC	CASSYIGTGVQETQYF
TRBD1	NA	16	TRBV9	TRBJ1-1	TGTGCCAGCAGCGTAGGGACAGGGGCTCAAAACACTGAAGCTTTCTTT	CASSVGTGAQNTEAFF
NA	NA	15	TRBV4-1	TRBJ2-3	TGCGCCAGCAGCCAAGATTTTAGAAGCACAGATACGCAGTATTTT	CASSQDFRSTDTQYF
TRBD2	NA	14	TRBV5-4	TRBJ2-3	TGTGCCAGCAGCCCCAATAGCGGGAGAGATACGCAGTATTTT	CASSPNSGRDTQYF
TRBD2	NA	13	TRBV5-1	TRBJ2-3	TGCGCCAGCCCGGGTTCGGGAGGCGGTACGCAGTATTTT	CASPGSGGGTQYF
TRBD2	many	14	TRBV30	TRBJ2-1	TGTGCCTGGAACAGACGGACTAGAGCGGCTGAGCAGTTCTTC	CAWNRRTRAAEQFF
NA	once	15	TRBV7-2	TRBJ2-2	TGTGCCAGCAGCCCTTACAGACCAGACACCGGGGAGCTGTTTTTT	CASSPYRPDTGELFF
TRBD2	NA	15	TRBV6-5	TRBJ2-5	TGTGCCAGCAGTAAAACTAGCGGGCTTGGAGAGACCCAGTACTTC	CASSKTSGLGETQYF
NA	NA	15	TRBV18	TRBJ2-5	TGTGCCAGCTCACCAGAGCAGGGTTGGTCAGAGACCCAGTACTTC	CASSPEQGWSETQYF
TRBD2	many	13	TRBV28	TRBJ2-1	TGTGCCAGCAGTTTCAGGACTAGGAATGAGCAGTTCTTC	CASSFRTRNEQFF